This is a list of T cell receptor beta chains from one sample in a study of breast tumors, draining lymph nodes, adjacent tissues. One entry per CDR3 protein results from TCRdb running MiXCR on the multiplex PCR reads. This sample yields over 250,000 distinct CDR3 sequences, of which about 33% are seen a single time; about 1% belongs to the top ten. Material for sequencing was axillary lymph node tissue. Receptors were obtained from a female donor with breast cancer. Some clones in this sample may be carry-over from other donors' samples. Both conserved end residues are part of each CDR3. A D gene is named only where the DNA matches it firmly. For some rows the clone size is stated as once, few or many, or as a class when expanded; others skip it.

D gene	clone size	V gene	J gene	CDR3 DNA	CDR3 protein
TRBD1	few	TRBV30	TRBJ1-2	TGTGCCTGGAGTTTAAGGGGACAGAGGAATGGCTACACCTTC	CAWSLRGQRNGYTF
-	many	TRBV6-5	TRBJ2-5	TGTGCCAGCAGTTACTCTTTAGCGAGCGAGACCCAGTACTTC	CASSYSLASETQYF
TRBD1	many	TRBV15	TRBJ2-1	TGTGCCACCAGCAGAGGACAGGGAGATCACAATGAGCAGTTCTTC	CATSRGQGDHNEQFF
-	many	TRBV20-1	TRBJ2-7	TGCAGTGCTAGACCCCCTGGGTCCTACGAGCAGTACTTC	CSARPPGSYEQYF
TRBD2	few	TRBV7-9	TRBJ2-1	TGTGCCAGCAGCTTAGGGTCGGGAGGGCCTACTGAGCAGCTCTTC	CASSLGSGGPTEQLF
-	-	TRBV25-1	TRBJ2-3	TGTGCCAGCAGTCTTCGCGGGACAGCATCCGGCACGCAGTATTTT	CASSLRGTASGTQYF
TRBD1	many	TRBV7-2	TRBJ2-1	TGTGCCAGCAGCCCAGATCCGCGACAGGGTAGGGGCTCCTACAATGAGCAGTTCTTC	CASSPDPRQGRGSYNEQFF
-	-	TRBV27	TRBJ2-7	TGTGCCAGCAGTTTACAAACCGGAGGGGAGCAGTACTTC	CASSLQTGGEQYF
-	-	TRBV9	TRBJ2-5	TGTGCCAGCAGCGAACAGGGCTCAAAGGAGACCCAGTACTTC	CASSEQGSKETQYF
-	many	TRBV20-1	TRBJ1-2	TGCAGTGCTAGAGGAGACACCGGGGACCCTAACTATGGCTACACCTTC	CSARGDTGDPNYGYTF
-	-	TRBV7-6	TRBJ1-4	TGTGCCAGCAGCTCATCCACTGCGGGGGAACTGTTTTTT	CASSSSTAGELFF
-	many	TRBV24-1	TRBJ1-5	TGTGCCACCAGTGAAGGGGGGGCTGACAATCAGCCCCAGCATTTT	CATSEGGADNQPQHF
TRBD2	many	TRBV20-1	TRBJ2-3	TGCAGTGCTAGAGACAGGACTAGCGGGACGGCAGATACGCAGTATTTT	CSARDRTSGTADTQYF
TRBD2	-	TRBV6-6	TRBJ2-4	TGTGCCTCCGATCCCCTAGCGGGAGGAGAGGGTCAGTACTTC	CASDPLAGGEGQYF
TRBD2	-	TRBV6-2/TRBV6-3	TRBJ2-3	TGTGCCAGCAGTTACCGGACTAGCGGGATAGCAGATACGCAGTATTTT	CASSYRTSGIADTQYF
-	many	TRBV19	TRBJ2-1	TGTGCCAGTAGTATGTTGCGGGATAAAGGCAATGAGCAGTTCTTC	CASSMLRDKGNEQFF
TRBD1	few	TRBV5-1	TRBJ2-5	TGCGCCAGCAGCTTGGGAGACAGGGGGTGCGGCCGAGAGACCCAGTACTTC	CASSLGDRGCGRETQYF
TRBD1	many	TRBV20-1	TRBJ1-2	TGCAGTGCACCGGGACAGATCTATGGCTACACCTTC	CSAPGQIYGYTF
-	many	TRBV29-1	TRBJ2-1	TGCAGCGCCCCGTCGGGAGTAAGCGGGAATGAGCAGTTCTTC	CSAPSGVSGNEQFF
-	-	TRBV20-1	TRBJ1-6	TGCAGTGCTGGCTCCCCAGGGGATAATTCACCCCTCCACTTT	CSAGSPGDNSPLHF
TRBD1	-	TRBV4-3	TRBJ2-1	TGCGCCAGCAGCCAAAACAGGGGAGCTGGCTACAATGAGCAGTTCTTC	CASSQNRGAGYNEQFF
TRBD2	many	TRBV10-2	TRBJ2-5	TGCGCCAGCAGTGCCCTGGCTAGCGGGGGAGAGACCCAGTACTTC	CASSALASGGETQYF
TRBD1	-	TRBV15	TRBJ1-2	TGTGCCACCAGCAGATCAGACAGGGAAGGGGATTATGGCTACACCTTC	CATSRSDREGDYGYTF
-	-	TRBV9	TRBJ2-6	TGTGCCAGCAGCACCGCCCACCAGGTCTCTGGGGCCACCGTCCTGGCTTTC	CASSTAHQVSGATVLAF
TRBD2	-	TRBV20-1	TRBJ2-2	TGCAGTGCTAGAGATCGAGGAGCGGGAGCTACCAACACCGGGGAGCTGTTTTTT	CSARDRGAGATNTGELFF
TRBD2	many	TRBV19	TRBJ2-7	TGTGCCAGTAGGGGCCGGGGGGGAGTGTCCTACGAGCAGTACTTC	CASRGRGGVSYEQYF
TRBD2	many	TRBV11-1	TRBJ2-1	TGTGCCAGCAGCTTAAGCGGGGAAAACAATGAGCAGTTCTTC	CASSLSGENNEQFF
-	-	TRBV10-1	TRBJ1-6	TGCGCCAGCAGTGATGGACGGGAAAAATTCCCCCTCCACTTT	CASSDGREKFPLHF
-	many	TRBV12-3/TRBV12-4	TRBJ1-3	TGTGCCAGCAGTTCCAGGACAAGTTACTCTGGAAACACCATATATTTT	CASSSRTSYSGNTIYF
-	-	TRBV5-1	TRBJ2-3	TGCGCCAGCAGCCCGAGCGGCGGTTCCGGCGGCACAGATACGCAGTATTTT	CASSPSGGSGGTDTQYF